The clone carrying this T cell receptor beta chain was counted a few times. One entry per CDR3 protein, called by TCRdb with MiXCR from the RT-PCR reads. In the table there are 500,000 to 600,000 distinct CDR3 sequences, 13% to 15% of which are singletons. The CDR3 spans 14 residues. Trimming removed 5 bases from V and 0 bases from J, with 10 bases in between. CDR1 and CDR2 from the germline V gene are SGHTA and FQGNSA. This entry belongs to a study of response to subunit inactivated influenza vaccine. This chain connects TRBV7-2 to TRBJ2-5, with D possibly being TRBD2 (5 bases). The sequences come from PBMCs from blood, collected 12 days after vaccination. This receptor was taken from a man aged 45-60 years who received an inactivated influenza vaccine. The CDR3 sequence: CASSREDYQETQYF. The CDR3 nucleotides read TGTGCCAGCAGCCGTGAGGACTACCAAGAGACCCAGTACTTC.